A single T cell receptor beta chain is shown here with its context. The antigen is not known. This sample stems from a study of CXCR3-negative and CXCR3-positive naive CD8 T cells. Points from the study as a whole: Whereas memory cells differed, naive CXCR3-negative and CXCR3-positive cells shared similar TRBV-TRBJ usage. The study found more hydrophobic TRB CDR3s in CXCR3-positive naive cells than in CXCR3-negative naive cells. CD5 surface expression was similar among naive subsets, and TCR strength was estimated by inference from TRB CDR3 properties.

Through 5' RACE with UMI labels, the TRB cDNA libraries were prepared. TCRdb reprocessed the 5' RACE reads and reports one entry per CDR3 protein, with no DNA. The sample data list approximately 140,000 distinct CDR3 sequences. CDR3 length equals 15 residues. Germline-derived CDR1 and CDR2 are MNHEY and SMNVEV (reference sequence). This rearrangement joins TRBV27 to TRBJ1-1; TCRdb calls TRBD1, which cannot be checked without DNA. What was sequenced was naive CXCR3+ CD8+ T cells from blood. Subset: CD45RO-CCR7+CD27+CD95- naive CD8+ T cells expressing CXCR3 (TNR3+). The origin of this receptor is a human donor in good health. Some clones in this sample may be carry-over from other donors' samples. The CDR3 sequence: CASSPTSLWNTEAFF.